This passage covers 10 T cell receptor beta chains from one sample sequenced in a study of blood T cells in healthy people across ages. The authors ran a second PCR of about 6 to 11 cycles using a sample-barcoded 5' primer and a J-beta primer mix. Via MiXCR, TCRdb re-called the 5' RACE reads, giving one row per CDR3 protein. The sample gives roughly 550,000 distinct CDR3 sequences, around 24% of which show up once; around 10% is in the top ten. These records were also assigned to another study, of T cells of mothers and their children.

Sample: blood. The receptors shown here come from a boy younger than 18 in good health.

The rearrangement uses TRBV19 and TRBJ2-1; 11 nucleotides agree with TRBD2. The germline gives CDR1 LNHDA, CDR2 SQIVND (reference sequence). This CDR3 contains 14 residues. V was pared by 7 bases and J by 3 bases, with 2 bases of the junction left unmatched. CDR3 in amino acids: CASKLAGGYNEQFF. DNA of the CDR3: TGTGCCAGTAAGCTAGCGGGAGGCTACAATGAGCAGTTCTTC.

V is TRBV29-1 and J is TRBJ2-5; 9 nucleotides align to TRBD1. The end of the DNA is better explained by TRBJ2-7, so the J call may be wrong. Germline-derived CDR1 and CDR2 are SQVTM and ANQGSEA. The CDR3 runs 14 residues. This chain's CDR3 is CSAQGTGISYEQYF. The CDR3 nucleotides read TGCAGCGCCCAAGGGACAGGGATTTCCTACGAGCAGTACTTC.

The sample holds a few counts of this clonotype. The junction differs from germline at one of its ends, possibly a read error. V and J are TRBV6-2 or TRBV6-3 and TRBJ2-2; D could derive from TRBD1 or TRBD2 (5 bases each). Germline CDR1 is MNHEY and CDR2 is SVGEGT. The CDR3 contains 15 residues. CDR3: CASSSGGSGTGKLFF. The DNA of the CDR3 is TGTGCCAGCAGTTCTGGGGGATCGGGCACCGGGAAGCTGTTTTTT.

The V call is TRBV29-1, the J call TRBJ2-2; the D is unclear. From germline, CDR1 is SQVTM and CDR2 ANQGSEA. The V gene lost 7 bases and the J gene lost 0 bases, with 3 bases spanning the gap. The CDR3 is 11 residues long. The CDR3 bases are TGCAGCGCAACGAACACCGGGGAGCTGTTTTTT. Its protein is CSATNTGELFF.

The V and J genes are TRBV4-1 and TRBJ2-1, with TRBD2 identical over 9 bases. CDR1 and CDR2 (germline): MGHRA, YSYEKL. V gave up 2 bases and J gave up 4 bases; unmatched junction bases: 9. The CDR3 length is 17 residues. The CDR3 bases are TGCGCCAGCAGCCAATTTTTCCTAGCGGGGTTTTACAATGAGCAGTTCTTC. It codes for CASSQFFLAGFYNEQFF.

This clonotype has a handful of counts. The chain links TRBV24-1 to TRBJ2-1; D gene uncertain. The germline V and J ends were trimmed by 4 bases and 9 bases, with 21 bases remaining between them. CDR3 size: 16 residues. Germline V gene lookup returns CDR1 KGHDR and CDR2 SFDVKD. The CDR3 loop is CATSDLDSSELGEQFF. CDR3 bases: TGTGCCACCAGTGACCTAGACTCGTCCGAGTTGGGTGAGCAGTTCTTC.

This chain links TRBV29-1 with TRBJ1-1, with no clear D. Germline CDR1 is SQVTM and CDR2 is ANQGSEA. CDR3 size: 13 residues. V dropped 4 bases and J dropped 4 bases, with 13 bases sitting between them. The CDR3 protein is CSVVVLLSTEAFF. CDR3 DNA: TGCAGCGTTGTGGTGTTGTTGAGCACTGAAGCTTTCTTT.

This clonotype was detected only a few times. V is TRBV27 and J is TRBJ2-1; no firm D call. Germline-derived CDR1 and CDR2 are MNHEY and SMNVEV (reference sequence). CDR3 size: 12 residues. Trimming took off 7 bases at V and 2 bases at J, with 6 bases between the two ends. The CDR3 sequence is CASTGAYNEQFF. The CDR3, as DNA: TGTGCCAGCACTGGGGCCTACAATGAGCAGTTCTTC.

This clonotype came up a few times. The chain uses TRBV6-6 and TRBJ2-5; D remains ambiguous. This CDR3 has 14 residues. Between the trimmed V and J ends, which lost 7 bases and 2 bases, there was a span of 14 bases. CDR1 MNHNY and CDR2 SVGAGI come from the germline V gene (reference sequence). The CDR3 protein is CASTNPEKQETQYF. The CDR3 DNA follows: TGTGCCAGCACTAACCCGGAGAAACAAGAGACCCAGTACTTC.

V gene TRBV7-6 combines with J gene TRBJ2-1; the D gene is possibly TRBD2 (6 bases). The CDR3 runs 15 residues. Trimming cost V 2 bases and J 2 bases, with 10 bases left between them. From germline, CDR1 is SGHVS and CDR2 FNYEAQ. The CDR3 sequence is CASSLIADTYNEQFF. In DNA form, the CDR3 reads TGTGCCAGCAGCTTAATAGCGGATACCTACAATGAGCAGTTCTTC.